Each of the 17 T cell receptor beta chains below was sequenced from the same sample in a study of shared clonotypes between healthy human individuals. Terminally differentiated effector memory CD45RA+ cells were excluded from the naive CD8 cells, which were CD45RO-negative and positively selected for CCR7. Here immunoSEQ multiplex PCR was the method, and the copy in TCRdb shows in-frame clones only, minus some. The repertoire holds 2 million to 2.5 million clones, with about 93% as singletons. Sequencing input: naive CD8+ T cells from PBMCs. The receptor set was obtained from a man younger than 35 in good health. Some clones in this sample may be carry-over from other donors' samples.

The chain combines TRBV11-2 with TRBJ2-7; 12 bases are a match to TRBD2. Losses at the gene ends were 0 bases for V and 1 base for J; bases not matched to a gene: 4. Germline values: CDR1 SGHAT, CDR2 FQNNGV. This CDR3 has 17 residues. CDR3 coding DNA: TGTGCCAGCAGCTTAGACCTACTAGCGGGAGGTTCCTACGAGCAGTACTTC. This sequence encodes CASSLDLLAGGSYEQYF.

V usage is TRBV5-1 and J usage is TRBJ2-3; unclear D gene. Germline values: CDR1 SGHRS, CDR2 YFSETQ. The ends were cut back, 7 bases at V and 0 bases at J, with 18 bases in the middle. This CDR3 has 16 amino acids. CDR3 sequence reads: CASARTLTSSTDTQYF. The CDR3 region has the DNA TGCGCCAGCGCAAGGACCCTTACTTCTAGCACAGATACGCAGTATTTT.

The V gene is TRBV30, the J gene TRBJ1-4, with 9 bases fitting TRBD1. V was clipped by 2 bases and J by 6 bases; unmatched bases: 7. The CDR3 consists of 15 residues. CDR1 and CDR2 from the germline V gene are GTSNPN and SVGIG (reference sequence). The chain's CDR3 is CAWSIFRDRDEKLFF. For the CDR3, the DNA is TGTGCCTGGAGTATTTTCCGGGACAGGGATGAAAAACTGTTTTTT.

The chain has TRBV9 and TRBJ2-1, with TRBD2 matching 10 bases. The CDR3 spans 17 residues. The junction had 14 bases not matched to a gene; V was cut back by 4 bases and J by 7 bases. Germline V gene sequence: CDR1 SGDLS, CDR2 YYNGEE. The CDR3 bases are TGTGCCAGCAGCACCTCGGGTAGCGGGAGGTCCTGGAATGAGCAGTTCTTC. Translation: CASSTSGSGRSWNEQFF. The whole variable domain, filled in from reference TRBV9 and TRBJ2-1, reads DSGVTQTPKHLITATGQRVTLRCSPRSGDLSVYWYQQSLDQGLQFLIQYYNGEERAKGNILERFSAQQFPDLHSELNLSSLELGDSALYFCASSTSGSGRSWNEQFFGPGTRLTVL.

This rearrangement joins TRBV15 to TRBJ1-1; perhaps TRBD1 as D (6 bases). Germline assignment: CDR1 LNHNV and CDR2 YYDKDF (reference sequence). The CDR3 runs 16 residues. V was trimmed by 0 bases and J by 1 base, leaving 12 bases between them. The CDR3, as DNA: TGTGCCACCAGCAGAGATCTGGCAGGGGCGAACACTGAAGCTTTCTTT. Translated, it gives CATSRDLAGANTEAFF.

J is TRBJ2-2 and V is TRBV6-4, with 10 bases that match TRBD2. Trimming removed 6 bases from V and 5 bases from J; junction bases left unmatched: 3. Germline V gene sequence: CDR1 MRHNA, CDR2 SNTAGT. The CDR3 contains 14 residues. This chain's CDR3 is CASSLGLATGELFF. Here the CDR3 DNA reads TGTGCCAGCAGCTTGGGACTAGCGACCGGGGAGCTGTTTTTT.

The chain has TRBV19 and TRBJ2-3, with TRBD1 matching 7 bases. The V and J ends lost 0 bases and 0 bases, in that order; junction bases with no gene match: 6. Per the germline V gene, CDR1 is LNHDA and CDR2 is SQIVND (reference sequence). This CDR3 is built from 17 residues. In DNA, the CDR3 is TGTGCCAGTAGTATAGATCTACAGGGGATAAGCACAGATACGCAGTATTTT. Translation gives CASSIDLQGISTDTQYF.

The chain employs TRBV27 and TRBJ2-7; D unclear. This CDR3 is 12 amino acids long. Trimming removed 4 bases at V and 6 bases at J, with 10 bases between. The germline V gene has CDR1 MNHEY and CDR2 SMNVEV (reference sequence). The CDR3 reads CASSSRLGEQYF. The CDR3 bases are TGTGCCAGCAGTTCCAGATTGGGCGAGCAGTACTTC.

The chain combines TRBV7-9 with TRBJ2-7, with 9 nucleotides matching TRBD1. The J segment lost 4 bases and the V segment lost 5 bases, leaving 12 bases of the junction unmatched. The CDR3 is 16 amino acids. The germline gives CDR1 SEHNR, CDR2 FQNEAQ (reference sequence). CDR3 coding DNA: TGTGCCAGCAGCGGAAATGAACAGGGGGCTCAGTACGAGCAGTACTTC. It yields the protein CASSGNEQGAQYEQYF.

V is TRBV7-8 and J is TRBJ1-1, with 9 bases lining up with TRBD1. Germline assignment: CDR1 SGHVS and CDR2 FQNEAQ. Trimming at V came to 5 bases and at J to 5 bases, leaving 27 bases not matched to a gene. There are 21 residues in the CDR3. DNA for the CDR3: TGTGCCAGCAGCCTAGTAACCTACGCCGCGGACAGGGGTTATGAACGGACTGAAGCTTTCTTT. Translating it yields CASSLVTYAADRGYERTEAFF.

The chain is built from TRBV5-6 and TRBJ2-1; TRBD1 or TRBD2 may be the D gene (5 bases each). V gave up 3 bases and J gave up 5 bases, with 9 bases separating them. CDR1 is SGHDT and CDR2 is YYEEEE in the germline V gene. CDR3 length: 13 amino acids. CDR3 residues: CASSWDPNNEQFF. The CDR3 coding sequence is TGTGCCAGCAGCTGGGACCCAAACAATGAGCAGTTCTTC.

This clone was recorded once. This chain links TRBV29-1 with TRBJ2-3; no reliable D call. The CDR3 extends over 13 amino acids. V lost 6 bases, J lost 2 bases, and 12 bases lay in between. Germline CDR1 and CDR2: SQVTM and ANQGSEA. The CDR3 loop is CSVRIGPTDTQYF. For the CDR3, the DNA is TGCAGCGTCCGAATCGGGCCCACAGATACGCAGTATTTT.

A word on this clone: Different DNA sequences within this sample yield the same CDR3. The chain has TRBV28 and TRBJ2-7; TRBD1 matches 8 bases. V shed 6 bases, J shed 0 bases, and the junction held 1 base outside the gene matches. Looked up from germline, CDR1 is MDHEN and CDR2 is SYDVKM. This CDR3 is 13 amino acids long. This chain's CDR3 is CASRGTGSYEQYF. In nucleotides, the CDR3 is TGTGCCAGCAGGGGGACAGGCTCCTACGAGCAGTACTTC.

Regarding this clone: Other DNA sequences in this sample translate to the same CDR3. The genes are TRBV29-1 and TRBJ1-2; possible D gene TRBD1, 5 bases. CDR3 length equals 11 residues. V was shortened by 7 bases and J by 4 bases, with 10 bases between the two germline ends. In germline, CDR1 is SQVTM, CDR2 ANQGSEA. CDR3 sequence reads: CSATGSYGYTF. The CDR3 DNA reads as TGCAGCGCCACAGGTAGCTATGGCTACACCTTC.

As DNA, the CDR3 is TGTGCCAGCAGCTCAAACGACAGAATCTATGGCTACACCTTC. It specifies CASSSNDRIYGYTF. This rearrangement joins TRBV7-9 to TRBJ1-2, with a weak D call TRBD1 (5 bases). Trimming took off 4 bases at V and 4 bases at J, with 13 bases between the two ends. CDR1 is SEHNR, CDR2 FQNEAQ, per germline (reference sequence). This CDR3 comprises 14 residues.

The rearrangement joins TRBV2 to TRBJ2-3; 8 bases are shared with TRBD1. The V and J ends lost 8 bases and 1 base, in that order; junction bases with no gene match: 5. The CDR3 consists of 14 residues. Germline-derived CDR1 and CDR2 are SNHLY and FYNNEI. The CDR3 is CASETGEGTDTQYF. The CDR3, as DNA: TGTGCCAGCGAGACAGGGGAAGGCACAGATACGCAGTATTTT.

V usage is TRBV10-3 and J usage is TRBJ1-1; no clear D gene. Germline V CDR1 and CDR2: ENHRY, SYGVKD. V gave up 5 bases and J gave up 2 bases, with 21 bases separating them. The CDR3 sequence is 17 residues long. This chain's CDR3 is CAISPERPGIGNTEAFF. The CDR3 DNA follows: TGTGCCATCAGTCCTGAACGCCCGGGGATTGGAAACACTGAAGCTTTCTTT.